A single sample is the source of the 25 T cell receptor beta chains below, sequenced in a study of PD-1 blockade in classical Hodgkin lymphoma (dated by TCRdb to about 2020). In light of the paper, this sample's time point label describes: cycle 4 day 1 (C4D1), after about 6 weeks of nivolumab. Relapse after autologous stem cell transplantation had occurred in all trial patients, and cohorts A, B and C were distinguished by prior brentuximab vedotin exposure. To prepare the library, the immunoSEQ multiplex PCR assay was applied. The table comes from immuneACCESS by way of TCRdb, which keeps in-frame sequences with V and J called. Part of the clones is missing from these tables; in studies checked, under half for an unresolved V gene and the rest for unknown reasons. The sample yields about 92,000 clones; 83% were counted once. The ten largest clones take up about 18% of the sample. Sequencing was performed on peripheral blood mononuclear cells (PBMCs), taken before the fourth cycle of nivolumab. The receptors here all came from a human donor with classical Hodgkin lymphoma.

Concerning this clone itself: A read error may produce the germline difference seen at one junction end. V and J are TRBV7-9 and TRBJ2-2, with D unresolved. Germline loops: CDR1 SEHNR, CDR2 FQNEAQ (reference sequence). The CDR3 is 15 residues long. CDR3 residues: CASTLGPSNTGELFF. Written as DNA, the CDR3 is TGTGCCAGCACCTTAGGACCCTCGAACACCGGGGAGCTGTTTTTT.

This chain connects TRBV5-4 to TRBJ2-2, with a tentative D call TRBD2 (5 bases). CDR1 is SGHNT and CDR2 is YYREEE in the germline V gene (reference sequence). The CDR3 totals 16 residues. Trimming shortened V by 5 bases and J by 0 bases, and 14 bases separated the two germline ends. CDR3 sequence reads: CASRGMEAANTGELFF. In DNA, the CDR3 is TGTGCCAGCAGAGGCATGGAGGCCGCGAACACCGGGGAGCTGTTTTTT.

The genes are TRBV6-5 and TRBJ1-2, with TRBD1 matching over 8 bases. Germline V gene lookup returns CDR1 MNHEY and CDR2 SVGAGI. V shed 2 bases, J shed 7 bases, and the junction held 6 bases outside the gene matches. This CDR3 has 14 residues. CDR3 sequence (DNA): TGTGCCAGCAGTTACGGGCAGGGGGCTGGTGGCTACACCTTC. Its translation is CASSYGQGAGGYTF.

This clone was picked up one time. This sequence joins TRBV6-4 and TRBJ1-3; TRBD1 matches at 9 bases. The CDR3 has 15 residues. J lost 4 bases, V lost 6 bases, and 7 bases had no gene match. The germline V gene has CDR1 MRHNA and CDR2 SNTAGT. DNA for the CDR3: TGTGCCAGCAGCGCCGGGACAGGGCCGGGAAACACCATATATTTT. Translating gives CASSAGTGPGNTIYF.

J is TRBJ2-7 and V is TRBV5-6; no definite D call. Germline V CDR1 and CDR2: SGHDT, YYEEEE. The CDR3 covers 13 residues. V lost 1 base to trimming and J lost 4 bases, with 9 bases between them. Written as DNA, the CDR3 is TGTGCCAGCAGCTTGCCAGACTTATACGAGCAGTACTTC. Translating gives CASSLPDLYEQYF.

The sample holds one count of this clone. The chain combines TRBV7-2 with TRBJ1-5, with D possibly matching TRBD1 (6 bases). The germline gives CDR1 SGHTA, CDR2 FQGNSA. The CDR3 loop spans 15 amino acids. Trimming left V 4 bases short and J 4 bases short, with 14 bases between. The DNA of the CDR3 is TGTGCCAGCAGCTCAGTAGGGGGGGCTAATCAGCCCCAGCATTTT. This codes for CASSSVGGANQPQHF.

V usage is TRBV7-6 and J usage is TRBJ2-2, with unresolved D. The CDR3 is made up of 12 amino acids. With 1 base removed from V and 4 bases from J, the gap between germline ends came to 1 base. Germline values: CDR1 SGHVS, CDR2 FNYEAQ. CDR3 protein: CASSLGTGELFF. The CDR3 DNA is TGTGCCAGCAGCTTAGGCACCGGGGAGCTGTTTTTT.

This clone appeared a few times. The chain couples TRBV27 to TRBJ1-1, with D unresolved. The CDR3 totals 13 residues. Trimming shortened V by 5 bases and J by 3 bases, and 10 bases separated the two germline ends. The germline V gene has CDR1 MNHEY and CDR2 SMNVEV (reference sequence). The CDR3 reads CASSPNGHTEAFF. The CDR3 bases are TGTGCCAGCAGTCCGAACGGGCACACTGAAGCTTTCTTT.

This rearrangement joins TRBV28 to TRBJ1-2, with no clear D. The CDR3 length is 15 residues. Germline loops: CDR1 MDHEN, CDR2 SYDVKM. Trimming removed 6 bases from V and 5 bases from J, with 19 bases in between. CDR3 nucleotide sequence: TGTGCCAGCAGCATAATGACCTCATTGGCGTATGGCTACACCTTC. It specifies CASSIMTSLAYGYTF.

The chain uses TRBV18 and TRBJ1-1; 7 nucleotides align to TRBD1. V lost 6 bases, J lost 2 bases, and 3 bases stayed unmatched. The CDR3 contains 13 residues. Germline CDR1 is KGHSH and CDR2 is LQKENI. Written as DNA, the CDR3 is TGTGCCAGCTCTGGGACAGTAAACACTGAAGCTTTCTTT. It encodes CASSGTVNTEAFF.

This clone was recorded once. The rearrangement joins TRBV6-5 to TRBJ1-4, with 11 bases aligning to TRBD1. The junction had 4 bases not matched to a gene; V was cut back by 0 bases and J by 7 bases. The CDR3 sequence is 16 residues long. Germline loops: CDR1 MNHEY, CDR2 SVGAGI. Written as DNA, the CDR3 is TGTGCCAGCAGTTACTCGTTAGGGACAGGGGGTGAAAAACTGTTTTTT. Translated: CASSYSLGTGGEKLFF.

V gene TRBV14 combines with J gene TRBJ2-2; a possible D gene is TRBD1 (6 bases). CDR1 and CDR2 from the germline V gene are SGHDN and FVKESK. The CDR3 length is 16 residues. Between the trimmed V and J ends, which lost 4 bases and 4 bases, there was a span of 16 bases. The CDR3 loop reads CASSRGHMRVTGELFF. The DNA of the CDR3 is TGTGCCAGCAGCCGGGGACATATGAGAGTCACCGGGGAGCTGTTTTTT.

This chain connects TRBV28 to TRBJ1-5; 8 bases map to TRBD1. The CDR3 is 15 amino acids. Trimming removed 4 bases from V and 3 bases from J; junction bases left unmatched: 5. The germline gives CDR1 MDHEN, CDR2 SYDVKM. This CDR3 is CASSWGTGYNQPQHF. CDR3 nucleotides: TGTGCCAGCAGTTGGGGGACAGGATACAATCAGCCCCAGCATTTT.

This clone was recorded a few times. V usage is TRBV6-1 and J usage is TRBJ1-5; D gene unclear. The CDR3 has 11 amino acids. Germline-derived CDR1 and CDR2 are MNHNS and SASEGT. V was clipped by 10 bases and J by 6 bases, with 10 bases between them. CDR3: CATSLGQPQHF. The CDR3 DNA is TGTGCCACCTCGCTCGGTCAGCCCCAGCATTTT.

The CDR3 DNA is TGTGCCAGCAGCCTCTATTCAGGGGGAATCGGTGGAAACACCATATATTTT. This gives the protein CASSLYSGGIGGNTIYF. The chain combines TRBV9 with TRBJ1-3; 7 bases fit TRBD1. Germline-derived CDR1 and CDR2 are SGDLS and YYNGEE. Losses at the gene ends were 4 bases for V and 3 bases for J; bases not matched to a gene: 13. The CDR3 covers 17 residues.

This chain uses TRBV10-3 with TRBJ1-5; D is unresolved. V lost 2 bases and J lost 5, with 16 bases in between. Germline CDR1 is ENHRY and CDR2 is SYGVKD. This CDR3 has 16 amino acids. The CDR3: CAISEGGPKVDQPQHF. In DNA, the CDR3 is TGTGCCATCAGTGAGGGAGGGCCTAAGGTGGATCAGCCCCAGCATTTT.

The gene calls are TRBV10-3 and TRBJ1-1; tentative D call: TRBD1 (5 bases). V lost 6 bases to trimming and J lost 3 bases, with 14 bases between them. The CDR3 sequence is 14 residues long. Germline lookup yields CDR1 ENHRY and CDR2 SYGVKD. This CDR3 reads CAIRGDVADTEAFF. The DNA of the CDR3 is TGTGCCATCAGAGGGGACGTCGCGGACACTGAAGCTTTCTTT.

The J gene is TRBJ2-5, the V gene TRBV10-1; TRBD2 might be the D (5 bases). The CDR3 covers 14 residues. V was pared by 9 bases and J by 4 bases, with 18 bases between. The germline V gene encodes CDR1 WNHNN and CDR2 SYGVQD (reference sequence). CDR3 amino acids: CASSRGERLETQYF. CDR3 sequence (DNA): TGCGCCAGTTCCCGTGGGGAGCGACTAGAGACCCAGTACTTC.

This chain uses TRBV10-1 with TRBJ2-7, with D perhaps TRBD1 or TRBD2 (5 bases each). There are 15 residues in the CDR3. Germline V gene lookup returns CDR1 WNHNN and CDR2 SYGVQD (reference sequence). V lost 2 bases and J lost 2, with 13 bases in between. CDR3 in DNA: TGCGCCAGCAGTGAGGGGACCTACCCCCCCTACGAGCAGTACTTC. The encoded protein is CASSEGTYPPYEQYF.

The gene calls are TRBV5-4 and TRBJ1-4, with D unresolved. In germline, CDR1 is SGHNT, CDR2 YYREEE (reference sequence). With 3 bases removed from V and 6 bases from J, the gap between germline ends came to 12 bases. This CDR3 spans 14 amino acids. The CDR3 region is CASSSGGGDEKLFF. For the CDR3, the DNA is TGTGCCAGCAGCTCAGGAGGTGGGGATGAAAAACTGTTTTTT.

The V gene is TRBV19, the J gene TRBJ2-5; 11 bases agree with TRBD2. CDR1 and CDR2 from the germline V gene are LNHDA and SQIVND (reference sequence). Trimming cost V 5 bases and J 2 bases; bases outside gene matches: 4. The CDR3 is 15 residues long. The CDR3 DNA is TGTGCCAGTAGTTTATTAGCGGGAGGGCAAGAGACCCAGTACTTC. This encodes CASSLLAGGQETQYF.

The V and J genes are TRBV6-5 and TRBJ2-7; TRBD1 might be the D (6 bases). This CDR3 region has 13 residues. The V and J ends lost 6 bases and 5 bases respectively, with 14 bases between them. Germline V gene sequence: CDR1 MNHEY, CDR2 SVGAGI. CDR3 bases: TGTGCCAGCAGCCCCGGACAGAGTAACGAGCAGTACTTC. It yields the protein CASSPGQSNEQYF.

This chain uses TRBV12-5 with TRBJ2-4; TRBD2 matches at 11 bases. The CDR3 loop spans 16 amino acids. With V trimmed by 7 bases and J by 0 bases, 5 bases remained unmatched. Germline V gene lookup returns CDR1 LGHNT and CDR2 FRNRAP. CDR3 protein: CASVPGLAVAKNIQYF. The CDR3 bases are TGTGCTAGTGTCCCGGGACTAGCGGTAGCCAAAAACATTCAGTACTTC.

The rearrangement joins TRBV28 to TRBJ2-6; 12 bases fit TRBD2. Germline CDR1 and CDR2: MDHEN and SYDVKM. The CDR3 loop spans 17 amino acids. The junction had 7 bases not matched to a gene; V was cut back by 7 bases and J by 3 bases. CDR3 loop: CASTASGRALGANVLTF. The CDR3 coding sequence is TGTGCCAGCACGGCTAGCGGGAGGGCCCTTGGGGCCAACGTCCTGACTTTC.

The chain combines TRBV10-3 with TRBJ1-1; unclear D gene. The CDR3 is 12 amino acids. CDR1 and CDR2 from the germline V gene are ENHRY and SYGVKD. V lost 0 bases to trimming and J lost 10 bases, with 9 bases between them. The CDR3 sequence is CAISESRNRAFF. The CDR3 DNA reads TGTGCCATCAGTGAGTCGCGGAATAGAGCTTTCTTT.